Each of the 13 T cell receptor beta chains below was sequenced from the same sample in a study of cytomegalovirus exposure and HLA in healthy donors. Primers for the PCR totalled 60 Vbeta and 13 Jbeta. Assay used: immunoSEQ multiplex PCR; TCRdb lists only in-frame clones, some missing. The sample comprises about 160,000 clones, 79% of which are singletons, and under 8% rests with the top ten. The sample consisted of PBMCs. These receptors all stem from a man aged 50-59 years in good health and CMV-seropositive.

The gene calls are TRBV9 and TRBJ2-5; the D is unclear. The CDR3 spans 14 residues. Trimming removed 4 bases at V and 4 bases at J, with 14 bases between. Germline CDR1 and CDR2: SGDLS and YYNGEE. CDR3 DNA: TGTGCCAGCAGCTTTAGACCCTCGGGAGAGACCCAGTACTTC. Its protein is CASSFRPSGETQYF.

The J gene is TRBJ1-2, the V gene TRBV6-1, with D possibly being TRBD1 (5 bases). CDR1 and CDR2 (germline): MNHNS, SASEGT. Trimming took 6 bases from V and 2 from J, leaving 13 bases between them. This CDR3 is built from 14 residues. The CDR3 is CASSPGPRNYGYTF. For the CDR3, the DNA is TGTGCCAGCAGCCCAGGGCCGAGAAACTATGGCTACACCTTC.

The chain recombines TRBV28 with TRBJ2-3; D gene unclear. Trimming pared 5 bases from V and 0 bases from J, leaving 15 bases between. From germline, CDR1 is MDHEN and CDR2 SYDVKM. This CDR3 has 16 residues. For the CDR3, the DNA is TGTGCCAGCAGTACCCCCACCGAGACTAGCACAGATACGCAGTATTTT. Its protein is CASSTPTETSTDTQYF.

The chain is built from TRBV2 and TRBJ2-5; D remains ambiguous. The CDR3 loop spans 13 amino acids. Germline CDR1 SNHLY, CDR2 FYNNEI. V lost 5 bases to trimming and J lost 4 bases, with 11 bases between them. The CDR3 here is CASSPVLGETQYF. The CDR3 bases are TGTGCCAGCAGTCCGGTTCTCGGAGAGACCCAGTACTTC.

As to this clone: At one end, the junction sequence differs from germline, possibly due to a read error. J is TRBJ1-1 and V is TRBV7-9, with D unresolved. CDR3 size: 15 residues. Germline V gene sequence: CDR1 SEHNR, CDR2 FQNEAQ (reference sequence). The CDR3 coding sequence is TGTTCCAGCAGCTTAAGTTCCCACATGAACACTGAAGCTTTCTTT. Translating gives CSSSLSSHMNTEAFF. The full variable domain, in which reference TRBV7-9 and TRBJ1-1 provide the parts outside the CDR3, is DTGVSQNPRHKITKRGQNVTFRCDPISEHNRLYWYRQTLGQGPEFLTYFQNEAQLEKSRLLSDRFSAERPKGSFSTLEIQRTEQGDSAMYLCSSSLSSHMNTEAFFGQGTRLTVV.

The CDR3 protein is CASSPGLAGMDEQFF. The CDR3 nucleotides are TGTGCCAGCAGCCCCGGGCTAGCGGGAATGGATGAGCAGTTCTTC. The chain combines TRBV13 with TRBJ2-1, with TRBD2 identical over 9 bases. CDR1 and CDR2 from the germline V gene are PRHDT and FYEKMQ (reference sequence). The V gene end was trimmed by 5 bases and the J gene end by 8 bases; junction bases not matched to a gene: 10. The CDR3 has 15 amino acids.

This chain links TRBV5-1 with TRBJ2-1; tentative D call: TRBD1 (5 bases). The V end was cut by 4 bases, the J end by 1 base, with 6 bases between. There are 13 residues in the CDR3. CDR1 and CDR2 from the germline V gene are SGHRS and YFSETQ. The CDR3: CASSPGSYNEQFF. The CDR3 DNA is TGCGCCAGCAGCCCAGGGTCCTACAATGAGCAGTTCTTC.

This clone has just a few counts. The CDR3 DNA follows: TGTGCCAGCAGTGAATACCTAGCGGAAGAGACCCAGTACTTC. Its protein is CASSEYLAEETQYF. This rearrangement joins TRBV2 to TRBJ2-5; TRBD2 matches at 7 bases. CDR3 length: 14 residues. V dropped 2 bases and J dropped 3; count of bases not matched to a gene: 3. Germline V gene data show CDR1 as SNHLY and CDR2 as FYNNEI.

This sequence joins TRBV18 and TRBJ2-5, with D possibly TRBD2 on 5 matching bases. Germline assignment: CDR1 KGHSH and CDR2 LQKENI. The CDR3 contains 14 residues. The germline V and J ends were trimmed by 0 bases and 5 bases, with 10 bases remaining between them. The CDR3 DNA reads as TGTGCCAGCTCACCACCGGGCCCGGGGGAGACCCAGTACTTC. Amino acids: CASSPPGPGETQYF.

The sample holds a few counts of this clone. The chain has TRBV4-1 and TRBJ2-7, with 10 positions matching TRBD1. This CDR3 spans 15 amino acids. Germline loops: CDR1 MGHRA, CDR2 YSYEKL. Trimming removed 4 bases from V and 3 bases from J; junction bases left unmatched: 6. The CDR3 sequence is CASSLGTGANYEQYF. In nucleotides, the CDR3 is TGCGCCAGCAGCCTCGGGACAGGGGCTAACTACGAGCAGTACTTC.

The chain employs TRBV4-1 and TRBJ1-5; D uncertain. The V end lost 0 bases, the J end lost 6 bases, and 9 bases lay between the germline ends. The CDR3 is made up of 14 amino acids. Germline loops: CDR1 MGHRA, CDR2 YSYEKL. The CDR3 loop reads CASSQDQAGQPQHF. Here the CDR3 DNA reads TGCGCCAGCAGCCAAGACCAGGCAGGTCAGCCCCAGCATTTT.

The genes are TRBV21-1 and TRBJ1-1; the table's D call, TRBD1, has no DNA check behind it. TRBV21-1 is listed as a pseudogene. CDR3 length: 16 amino acids. CDR3 in amino acids: CASQPWGDRSFTEAFF. CDR3 DNA sequence: TGTGCCAGCCAACCCTGGGGCGATAGGAGCTTCACTGAAGCTTTCTTT.

The V gene is TRBV9, the J gene TRBJ2-3, with D possibly being TRBD2 (5 bases). Trimming took off 4 bases at V and 5 bases at J, with 17 bases between the two ends. Germline CDR1 is SGDLS and CDR2 is YYNGEE. The CDR3 has 15 amino acids. Here the CDR3 DNA reads TGTGCCAGCAGCTCCCGACCTTCACGGGGAGATACGCAGTATTTT. This codes for CASSSRPSRGDTQYF.